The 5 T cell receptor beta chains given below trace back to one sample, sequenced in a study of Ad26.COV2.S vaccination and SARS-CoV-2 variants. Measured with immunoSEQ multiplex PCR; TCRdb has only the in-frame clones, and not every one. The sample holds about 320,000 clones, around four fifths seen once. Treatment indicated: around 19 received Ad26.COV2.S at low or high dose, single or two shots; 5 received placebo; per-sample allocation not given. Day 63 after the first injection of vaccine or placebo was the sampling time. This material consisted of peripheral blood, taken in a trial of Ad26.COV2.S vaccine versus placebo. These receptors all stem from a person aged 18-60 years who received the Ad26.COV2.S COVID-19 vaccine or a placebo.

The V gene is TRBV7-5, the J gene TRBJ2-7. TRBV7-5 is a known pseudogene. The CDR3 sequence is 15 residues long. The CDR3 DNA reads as TGTGTCAGAAGCTTAGAAGGGACGTCAAGAAAGGAGCAGTACTTC. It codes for CVRSLEGTSRKEQYF.

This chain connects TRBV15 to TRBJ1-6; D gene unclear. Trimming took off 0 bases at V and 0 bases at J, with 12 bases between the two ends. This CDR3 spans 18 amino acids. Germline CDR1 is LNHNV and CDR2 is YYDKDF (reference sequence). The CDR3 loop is CATSRESRTSSYNSPLHF. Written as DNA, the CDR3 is TGTGCCACCAGCAGAGAGTCGAGAACTAGCTCCTATAATTCACCCCTCCACTTT.

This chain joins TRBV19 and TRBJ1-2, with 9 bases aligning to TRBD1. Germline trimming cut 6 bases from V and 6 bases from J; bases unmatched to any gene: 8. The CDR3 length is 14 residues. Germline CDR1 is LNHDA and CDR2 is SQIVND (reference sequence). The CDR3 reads CASSPRDRDDGYTF. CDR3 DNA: TGTGCCAGTAGCCCCCGGGACAGGGACGATGGCTACACCTTC.

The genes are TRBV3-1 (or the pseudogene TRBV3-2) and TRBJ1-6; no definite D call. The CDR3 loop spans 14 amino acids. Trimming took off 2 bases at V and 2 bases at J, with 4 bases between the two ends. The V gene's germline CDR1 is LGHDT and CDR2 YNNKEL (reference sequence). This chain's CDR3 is CASSQIPYNSPLHF. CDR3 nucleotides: TGTGCCAGCAGCCAAATTCCCTATAATTCACCCCTCCACTTT.

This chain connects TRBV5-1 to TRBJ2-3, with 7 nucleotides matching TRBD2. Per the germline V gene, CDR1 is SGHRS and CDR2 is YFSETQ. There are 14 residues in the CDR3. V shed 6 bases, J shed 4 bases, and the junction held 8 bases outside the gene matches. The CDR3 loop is CASTLGGRADTQYF. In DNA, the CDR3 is TGCGCCAGCACCCTGGGAGGGCGGGCAGATACGCAGTATTTT.